The sequence of this T cell receptor (beta chain) was determined in a study of blood T cell repertoires in COVID-19 (dated by TCRdb to about 2020). About the study as a whole: Collaborator samples came from the United States, Italy and Spain and covered acute and convalescent phases of COVID-19. Deeply sampled blood TCRbeta repertoires from subjects exposed to, actively infected with, or recovered from COVID-19 were included in the dataset. The prospective study material was composed of cDNA or gDNA derived from T cells, B-cell-depleted T cells, or PBMCs. Samples came from the ongoing ImmuneRACE study (first 160 participants) plus 1,254 subjects from 6 global collaborators. The repertoires were released in a freely available public database intended as a resource for research on the immune response to SARS-CoV-2. The sample metadata nearly always contained a de-identified subject ID, COVID-19 status, age in years and sex. Where available, HLA class I and class II types were obtained from metadata supplied by the sample provider rather than from assay-based typing.

Whole blood was collected in K2EDTA tubes by collaborating institutions according to the institutions' own protocols. For TCRbeta analysis, collaborators shipped samples in one of three forms: frozen whole blood, isolated PBMCs, or DNA extracted from either of those sample types. A word on this clone: Its binding antigen is unknown. There are no base qualities to consult, and no much larger clone falls within one base.

V loses 0 bases, J loses 5 bases, and the germline ends lie 12 bases apart. Including the terminal cysteine and phenylalanine, the CDR3 comprises 15 residues. Only the CDR3 portion is preserved as DNA: 45 bases, with reading frame beginning at the first base. Reading the germline V gene gives CDR1 MNHEY and CDR2 SVGAGI. The study at large found these results: How much clinical and demographic metadata was included differed by source and by participant, and the metadata was provided uncurated.

TCRbeta CDR3 regions were amplified from genomic DNA using the immunoSEQ Assay, a bias-controlled multiplex PCR. On the authors' methods: The number of nucleated cells in each sample was estimated from the amplification of reference gene primers within the assay. To quantify the absolute abundance of each unique TCRbeta CDR3 rearrangement, sequence reads were collapsed and filtered. Productive Simpson clonality was computed per sample as the square root of Simpson's diversity index over productive rearrangements. TCRdb mirrors the immuneACCESS table, restricted to in-frame sequences. Some clones are absent from its copies; in checked studies, under half trace to an unresolved V gene, and the reason for the others is unknown. D and trimming come from the DNA, and the V and J calls and clone size come from that table. The sample table lists 75,000 to 95,000 clones, roughly 80% of them with a count of one. The top ten constitute 9.5% to 15% of the sample.

The source is a woman aged 35 to 49 with active or convalescent COVID-19. The chain couples TRBV6-5 to TRBJ2-3; TRBD1 could be the D gene, as 5 bases match. The sample was peripheral blood. The nucleotides are TGTGCCAGCAGTTACTCGTCAGGGCTCCAAGATACGCAGTATTTT. This codes for CASSYSSGLQDTQYF.